A selection of T cell receptor beta chains follows, all from one sample in a study of T cell repertoires in cytomegalovirus infection. TCRdb processed the reads anew with MiXCR; each CDR3 protein has one entry. The sample has 180,000 or so distinct CDR3 sequences; about 15% are singletons. The source material was CD8+ T cells from PBMCs. These receptor sequences come from a human donor in good health (CMV status not recorded). Some clones in this sample may be carry-over from other donors' samples. Each CDR3 is given without its conserved first and last residue.

j_call: TRBJ1-2
v_call: TRBV7-9
cdr3_aa: ASSQASGAGSTNYGYT

j_call: TRBJ1-5
v_call: TRBV6-6
cdr3_aa: ASMDVGESNQPQH

j_call: TRBJ2-1
v_call: TRBV9
cdr3_aa: ASSVEGGDWFYNEQF

j_call: TRBJ2-7
v_call: TRBV6-2/TRBV6-3
cdr3_aa: ASSYLRGRGPSYEQY

j_call: TRBJ2-2
v_call: TRBV7-9
cdr3_aa: ASSLSGSGTGELF

j_call: TRBJ1-5
v_call: TRBV12-3/TRBV12-4
cdr3_aa: ASSSRQGHQPQH

j_call: TRBJ2-1
v_call: TRBV7-9
cdr3_aa: ASSLDTGGFEQF

j_call: TRBJ2-3
v_call: TRBV7-9
cdr3_aa: ASSGTGSSTDTQY

j_call: TRBJ1-1
v_call: TRBV6-5
cdr3_aa: ASKKQGLEAF

j_call: TRBJ1-1
v_call: TRBV29-1
cdr3_aa: SGDSHTEAF

j_call: TRBJ2-7
v_call: TRBV14
cdr3_aa: ASSNSRAREQY

j_call: TRBJ2-2
v_call: TRBV9
cdr3_aa: ASSVGWTGELF

j_call: TRBJ1-5
v_call: TRBV28
cdr3_aa: ASREGQGAVPHQPQH

j_call: TRBJ2-1
v_call: TRBV7-2
cdr3_aa: ASRAASYNEQF

j_call: TRBJ1-5
v_call: TRBV29-1
cdr3_aa: SVEDGRSDRSQPQH

j_call: TRBJ1-2
v_call: TRBV14
cdr3_aa: ASSHTPGPSYGYT

j_call: TRBJ1-1
v_call: TRBV5-1
cdr3_aa: ASSPEVENEAF

j_call: TRBJ2-5
v_call: TRBV15
cdr3_aa: ATSRDRYQETQY

j_call: TRBJ2-1
v_call: TRBV14
cdr3_aa: ASSPQFTRGDEQF

j_call: TRBJ1-4
v_call: TRBV11-2
cdr3_aa: ASSGLGRGEKLF

j_call: TRBJ1-5
v_call: TRBV27
cdr3_aa: ASSVGLSQPQH

j_call: TRBJ2-7
v_call: TRBV20-1
cdr3_aa: SALQGSEQY

j_call: TRBJ2-1
v_call: TRBV7-2
cdr3_aa: ASSSTGLGGEQF

j_call: TRBJ2-1
v_call: TRBV11-1
cdr3_aa: ASSLAWVGISYNEQF

j_call: TRBJ2-3
v_call: TRBV6-5
cdr3_aa: TSKWGQGRENTQY

j_call: TRBJ1-2
v_call: TRBV6-2/TRBV6-3
cdr3_aa: ASSVDREAYGNYGYT

j_call: TRBJ2-7
v_call: TRBV2
cdr3_aa: ASSEALQGWSPRTAYEQY

j_call: TRBJ2-3
v_call: TRBV6-5
cdr3_aa: ASRPGDYADTQY

j_call: TRBJ1-2
v_call: TRBV29-1
cdr3_aa: SVGTGEAYGYT

j_call: TRBJ2-7
v_call: TRBV6-2/TRBV6-3
cdr3_aa: ASSYGDMYEQY

j_call: TRBJ2-1
v_call: TRBV7-2
cdr3_aa: ASSIPGTSGGDEQF

j_call: TRBJ1-1
v_call: TRBV7-9
cdr3_aa: ASIARGPAEAF

j_call: TRBJ1-2
v_call: TRBV20-1
cdr3_aa: SAGRDRFGYT

j_call: TRBJ2-3
v_call: TRBV7-2
cdr3_aa: ASNPLAVEGTDTQY

j_call: TRBJ2-5
v_call: TRBV12-3/TRBV12-4
cdr3_aa: ASTWGESGQETQY

j_call: TRBJ2-7
v_call: TRBV5-6
cdr3_aa: ASSDDFGLPGEQY

j_call: TRBJ2-1
v_call: TRBV7-9
cdr3_aa: ASSLAEDPSYNEQF

j_call: TRBJ2-5
v_call: TRBV4-3
cdr3_aa: ASSQARTRSETQY

j_call: TRBJ2-4
v_call: TRBV29-1
cdr3_aa: SVEGLDKTGDGLINIQY

j_call: TRBJ1-1
v_call: TRBV12-3/TRBV12-4
cdr3_aa: ASRPSGFTLNTEAF

j_call: TRBJ2-2
v_call: TRBV29-1
cdr3_aa: SAGGGTGELF

j_call: TRBJ2-7
v_call: TRBV7-2
cdr3_aa: ASSLAEVVRDNNEQY

j_call: TRBJ2-7
v_call: TRBV29-1
cdr3_aa: SVAGTLGGSSYEQY

j_call: TRBJ2-5
v_call: TRBV29-1
cdr3_aa: SVVPAGAKGETQY

j_call: TRBJ2-3
v_call: TRBV12-3/TRBV12-4
cdr3_aa: ASSFGSGSGGPGDTQY

j_call: TRBJ1-6
v_call: TRBV4-1
cdr3_aa: ASSQGYSSNSPLH

j_call: TRBJ2-2
v_call: TRBV7-6
cdr3_aa: ASSLEIMGTGELF

j_call: TRBJ2-7
v_call: TRBV29-1
cdr3_aa: SVAEGYSYEQY